The rows below give T cell receptor beta chains drawn from one sample of a study of blood T cell repertoires in COVID-19. The assay was immunoSEQ multiplex PCR, and TCRdb's table has in-frame clones only and misses some. The sample carries under 150,000 clones, about 85% recorded once. The sample consisted of peripheral blood. The receptors were gathered from a human donor in a cohort sampled during active COVID-19. Both conserved end residues are part of each CDR3. A D gene is named only where the DNA matches it firmly. Clone size is given for some rows only: seen once, a few or many times, or a class if the clone is expanded.

clone size: .
J gene: TRBJ2-7
D gene: .
V gene: TRBV7-9
CDR3 DNA: TGTGCCAGCAGCTCCCAAGGGGGATCCTACGAGCAGTACTTC
CDR3 protein: CASSSQGGSYEQYF

clone size: .
J gene: TRBJ1-3
D gene: .
V gene: TRBV18
CDR3 DNA: TGTGCCAGCTCACCACAGGCGGGAGGAAACACCATATATTTT
CDR3 protein: CASSPQAGGNTIYF

clone size: .
J gene: TRBJ2-7
D gene: TRBD1
V gene: TRBV28
CDR3 DNA: TGTGCCAGCGGCTCGACTTGGACAGGGAACAACGAGCAGTACTTC
CDR3 protein: CASGSTWTGNNEQYF

clone size: .
J gene: TRBJ1-1
D gene: TRBD1
V gene: TRBV2
CDR3 DNA: TGTGCCAGCAGTGAACAGGGGGCGGCCACTGAAGCTTTCTTT
CDR3 protein: CASSEQGAATEAFF

clone size: .
J gene: TRBJ1-5
D gene: TRBD1
V gene: TRBV7-2
CDR3 DNA: TGTGCCAGCAGCACAGGGGGGTTACAGCCCCAGCATTTT
CDR3 protein: CASSTGGLQPQHF

clone size: .
J gene: TRBJ2-2
D gene: TRBD1
V gene: TRBV6-5
CDR3 DNA: TGTGCCAGCAGGTTCGGGACAGGGCCCGGGGAGCTGTTTTTT
CDR3 protein: CASRFGTGPGELFF

clone size: .
J gene: TRBJ2-3
D gene: .
V gene: TRBV10-3
CDR3 DNA: TGTGCCATCAGTGAGTCGGGGGCAGTCGATACGCAGTATTTT
CDR3 protein: CAISESGAVDTQYF

clone size: .
J gene: TRBJ1-5
D gene: .
V gene: TRBV6-2/TRBV6-3
CDR3 DNA: TGTGCCAGCAGTTACCTGCGGCAGGGCGATCAGCCCCAGCATTTT
CDR3 protein: CASSYLRQGDQPQHF

clone size: .
J gene: TRBJ2-7
D gene: TRBD1
V gene: TRBV7-3
CDR3 DNA: TGTGCCAGCAGCCCCGGGACAGGGGTCGTCTACGAGCAGTACTTC
CDR3 protein: CASSPGTGVVYEQYF

clone size: .
J gene: TRBJ2-7
D gene: .
V gene: TRBV3-1/TRBV3-2
CDR3 DNA: TGTGCCAGCAGCCAAGGATCCCTGAGGAGTTCCTACGAGCAGTACTTC
CDR3 protein: CASSQGSLRSSYEQYF

clone size: few
J gene: TRBJ1-6
D gene: .
V gene: TRBV30
CDR3 DNA: TGTGCCTGGAGTGTTATGGGGGGTTCACCCCTCCACTTT
CDR3 protein: CAWSVMGGSPLHF

clone size: once
J gene: TRBJ1-1
D gene: .
V gene: TRBV11-2
CDR3 DNA: TGTGCCAGCAGCTTAGATCTGGGGGCCCGGGCCACTGAAGCTTTCTTT
CDR3 protein: CASSLDLGARATEAFF

clone size: few
J gene: TRBJ2-5
D gene: TRBD2
V gene: TRBV30
CDR3 DNA: TGTGCCTGGGGGAGGGGCGGGGGGCTCCAAGAGACCCAGTACTTC
CDR3 protein: CAWGRGGGLQETQYF

clone size: .
J gene: TRBJ1-2
D gene: .
V gene: TRBV25-1
CDR3 DNA: TGTGCCAGCAGTTGGCAGTCCTATGGCTACACCTTC
CDR3 protein: CASSWQSYGYTF

clone size: .
J gene: TRBJ1-2
D gene: .
V gene: TRBV2
CDR3 DNA: TGTGCCAGCACGTGGACCAGGGGCCTCACCTTC
CDR3 protein: CASTWTRGLTF

clone size: once
J gene: TRBJ1-1
D gene: .
V gene: TRBV28
CDR3 DNA: TGTGCCAGCAGTTTGGGAGTGAACACTGAAGCTTTCTTT
CDR3 protein: CASSLGVNTEAFF

clone size: .
J gene: TRBJ1-2
D gene: .
V gene: TRBV7-2
CDR3 DNA: TGTGCCAGCAGCTTAGAAATAGCGTCTAACTATGGCTACACCTTC
CDR3 protein: CASSLEIASNYGYTF

clone size: once
J gene: TRBJ1-1
D gene: .
V gene: TRBV3-1/TRBV3-2
CDR3 DNA: TGTGCCAGCAGTCTCACCTCGGACAGCACTGAAGCTTTCTTT
CDR3 protein: CASSLTSDSTEAFF

clone size: .
J gene: TRBJ1-1
D gene: .
V gene: TRBV12-3/TRBV12-4
CDR3 DNA: TGTGCCAGCAGGAGAGACAGATACACTGAAGCTTTCTTT
CDR3 protein: CASRRDRYTEAFF

clone size: once
J gene: TRBJ1-1
D gene: .
V gene: TRBV6-5
CDR3 DNA: TGTGCCAGCAGTTACCTAAGCACGGGTATGAACACTGAAGCTTTCTTT
CDR3 protein: CASSYLSTGMNTEAFF

clone size: .
J gene: TRBJ1-2
D gene: TRBD1
V gene: TRBV7-2
CDR3 DNA: TGTGCCAGCAGACAAGAGGGACAGGGGCCCCCGCGGTTC
CDR3 protein: CASRQEGQGPPRF

clone size: .
J gene: TRBJ1-2
D gene: .
V gene: TRBV5-6
CDR3 DNA: TGTGCCAGCAGCTTGGACAGGAGTAACTATGGCTACACCTTC
CDR3 protein: CASSLDRSNYGYTF

clone size: .
J gene: TRBJ2-3
D gene: .
V gene: TRBV27
CDR3 DNA: TGTGCCAGCAGGACACAGGGAAGCACAGATACGCAGTATTTT
CDR3 protein: CASRTQGSTDTQYF

clone size: .
J gene: TRBJ1-6
D gene: .
V gene: TRBV19
CDR3 DNA: TGTGCCAGTAGTACAAGACAGAATTCACCCCTCCACTTT
CDR3 protein: CASSTRQNSPLHF

clone size: .
J gene: TRBJ1-2
D gene: TRBD1
V gene: TRBV5-1
CDR3 DNA: TGCGCCAGCAGCTTCACCGGGACAGGGGTGTATGGCTACACCTTC
CDR3 protein: CASSFTGTGVYGYTF

clone size: .
J gene: TRBJ2-3
D gene: .
V gene: TRBV6-4
CDR3 DNA: TGTGCCAGCAGCCAGGGACTCGGAAGCACAGATACGCAGTATTTT
CDR3 protein: CASSQGLGSTDTQYF

clone size: .
J gene: TRBJ2-3
D gene: TRBD2
V gene: TRBV7-6
CDR3 DNA: TGTGCCAGTCTAGCGGGACAGCCGATCACAGATACGCAGTATTTT
CDR3 protein: CASLAGQPITDTQYF

clone size: .
J gene: TRBJ1-2
D gene: .
V gene: TRBV7-2
CDR3 DNA: TGTGCCAGCAGCTTAGAGATCTCCGGAGGTGGCTACACCTTC
CDR3 protein: CASSLEISGGGYTF

clone size: .
J gene: TRBJ2-7
D gene: .
V gene: TRBV5-8
CDR3 DNA: TGTGCCAGCAGCTTGGCCCTTAGGGGGGGGGCAACCTACGAGCAGTACTTC
CDR3 protein: CASSLALRGGATYEQYF

clone size: .
J gene: TRBJ1-5
D gene: .
V gene: TRBV6-6
CDR3 DNA: TGTGCCAGCAGTTCCCAGGGATATAGCAATCAGCCCCAGCATTTT
CDR3 protein: CASSSQGYSNQPQHF

clone size: .
J gene: TRBJ2-1
D gene: TRBD2
V gene: TRBV3-1/TRBV3-2
CDR3 DNA: TGTGCCAGCAGCTCCAGGGGCGGGGGGGCAGGTGAGCAGTTCTTC
CDR3 protein: CASSSRGGGAGEQFF

clone size: .
J gene: TRBJ1-6
D gene: TRBD1
V gene: TRBV15
CDR3 DNA: TGTGCCACCAGCAGAGATCTCTACCGGGACAGGGGGAGAGCACCCCTCCACTTT
CDR3 protein: CATSRDLYRDRGRAPLHF

clone size: .
J gene: TRBJ2-6
D gene: TRBD1
V gene: TRBV7-9
CDR3 DNA: TGTGCCAGCAGCATCCTCCGGGACAGGGGATTCTTTTCTGGGGCCAACGTCCTGACTTTC
CDR3 protein: CASSILRDRGFFSGANVLTF

clone size: .
J gene: TRBJ1-4
D gene: .
V gene: TRBV5-4
CDR3 DNA: TGTGCCAGCAGCTTGGACCCCCTAACCGAAAAACTGTTTTTT
CDR3 protein: CASSLDPLTEKLFF

clone size: .
J gene: TRBJ1-3
D gene: .
V gene: TRBV7-6
CDR3 DNA: TGTGCCAGCCCTGATTTGGAGCGCTCTGGAAACACCATATATTTT
CDR3 protein: CASPDLERSGNTIYF

clone size: .
J gene: TRBJ2-5
D gene: TRBD1
V gene: TRBV5-5
CDR3 DNA: TGTGCCAGCAGCCCGGGACAGACATCCGACGCCCAAGAGACCCAGTACTTC
CDR3 protein: CASSPGQTSDAQETQYF

clone size: .
J gene: TRBJ2-1
D gene: TRBD2
V gene: TRBV6-5
CDR3 DNA: TGTGCCAGCAGTTACTCGACGGGGGGGCGGAATGAGCAGTTCTTC
CDR3 protein: CASSYSTGGRNEQFF

clone size: .
J gene: TRBJ1-5
D gene: .
V gene: TRBV5-1
CDR3 DNA: TGCGCCAGCAGCCGTCTTGGACAGTCTGATCAGCCCCAGCATTTT
CDR3 protein: CASSRLGQSDQPQHF

clone size: .
J gene: TRBJ1-1
D gene: TRBD1
V gene: TRBV19
CDR3 DNA: TGTGCCAGTAGCTGGGGACAGGGGGCCGATGAAGCTTTCTTT
CDR3 protein: CASSWGQGADEAFF

clone size: .
J gene: TRBJ2-7
D gene: TRBD1
V gene: TRBV3-1/TRBV3-2
CDR3 DNA: TGTGCCAGCAGTAAAAGGGGGCGGCATAATAGCGACGAGCAGTACTTC
CDR3 protein: CASSKRGRHNSDEQYF

clone size: .
J gene: TRBJ2-2
D gene: .
V gene: TRBV7-3
CDR3 DNA: TGTGCCAGCAGCCCCGGGACGACAGGCACCGGGGAGCTGTTTTTT
CDR3 protein: CASSPGTTGTGELFF

clone size: many
J gene: TRBJ2-7
D gene: .
V gene: TRBV9
CDR3 DNA: TGTGCCAGCAGCGTACTACCGGCCAGGGAGCAGTACTTC
CDR3 protein: CASSVLPAREQYF

clone size: .
J gene: TRBJ1-1
D gene: .
V gene: TRBV2
CDR3 DNA: TGTGCCAGCAGGGGAAGTGGGAAGGGGGACACTGAAGCTTTCTTT
CDR3 protein: CASRGSGKGDTEAFF

clone size: .
J gene: TRBJ1-4
D gene: .
V gene: TRBV9
CDR3 DNA: TGTGCCAGCAGCGTCCAGGGGCTTAATGAAAAACTGTTTTTT
CDR3 protein: CASSVQGLNEKLFF

clone size: .
J gene: TRBJ1-3
D gene: TRBD1
V gene: TRBV9
CDR3 DNA: TGTGCCAGCAGCGTACGGACAGGAGACTTTGGAAACACCATATATTTT
CDR3 protein: CASSVRTGDFGNTIYF

clone size: .
J gene: TRBJ2-7
D gene: .
V gene: TRBV11-3
CDR3 DNA: TGTGCCAGCAGCTTTTATAAGGGGGGGGCTAACTACGAGCAGTACTTC
CDR3 protein: CASSFYKGGANYEQYF

clone size: .
J gene: TRBJ1-2
D gene: .
V gene: TRBV15
CDR3 DNA: TGTGCCACCAGCAAGCGGAACCCTAACTATGGCTACACCTTC
CDR3 protein: CATSKRNPNYGYTF

clone size: .
J gene: TRBJ1-2
D gene: .
V gene: TRBV2
CDR3 DNA: TGTGCCAGCAGTGACGCCCGGACAGCTAACTATGGCTACACCTTC
CDR3 protein: CASSDARTANYGYTF

clone size: once
J gene: TRBJ2-7
D gene: .
V gene: TRBV7-2
CDR3 DNA: TGTGCCAGCAGCTTCTTCAGGGGTAACGAGCAGTACTTC
CDR3 protein: CASSFFRGNEQYF

clone size: .
J gene: TRBJ1-5
D gene: TRBD1
V gene: TRBV6-6
CDR3 DNA: TGTGCCAGCACTAGACAGGGTCTTTGGAATCAGCCCCAGCATTTT
CDR3 protein: CASTRQGLWNQPQHF

clone size: .
J gene: TRBJ2-7
D gene: .
V gene: TRBV7-2
CDR3 DNA: TGTGCCAGCAGCTTAGCCAGGGTACTAAGGAACGAGCAGTACTTC
CDR3 protein: CASSLARVLRNEQYF

clone size: .
J gene: TRBJ2-7
D gene: .
V gene: TRBV6-1
CDR3 DNA: TGTGCCAGCAGTGAAGCCGGCGGGGTCTCCTACGAGCAGTACTTC
CDR3 protein: CASSEAGGVSYEQYF

clone size: .
J gene: TRBJ1-2
D gene: .
V gene: TRBV5-4
CDR3 DNA: TGTGCCAGCAGCTTGGAACAGGGTGATGGCTACACCTTC
CDR3 protein: CASSLEQGDGYTF